The present TCR beta chain was sequenced within a study of T cells in Graves' hyperthyroidism and ophthalmopathy. The CDR3 covers 15 residues. Trimming took off 3 bases at V and 2 bases at J, with 14 bases between the two ends. Germline-derived CDR1 and CDR2 are MDHEN and SYDVKM. Patients affected by ophthalmopathy presented a Clinical Activity Score of at least 3, a NOSPECS grade of at least 4, and disease duration below 3 months. RNA transcripts yielded amplified TCR beta CDR3 regions. HTBI primers were the set used in a first-round RT-PCR of the TCR CDR3. A single record per CDR3 protein comes from TCRdb applying MiXCR to the multiplex PCR reads. The table includes roughly 250,000 distinct CDR3 sequences, roughly 15% detected once.

Sample: blood. The sequence was obtained from a young woman with Graves' ophthalmopathy. The rearrangement uses TRBV28 and TRBJ2-7; TRBD1 might be the D (6 bases). Here the CDR3 DNA reads TGTGCCAGCAGTTTTCAGGGGCTTAGTCCCTACGAGCAGTACTTC. It encodes CASSFQGLSPYEQYF.